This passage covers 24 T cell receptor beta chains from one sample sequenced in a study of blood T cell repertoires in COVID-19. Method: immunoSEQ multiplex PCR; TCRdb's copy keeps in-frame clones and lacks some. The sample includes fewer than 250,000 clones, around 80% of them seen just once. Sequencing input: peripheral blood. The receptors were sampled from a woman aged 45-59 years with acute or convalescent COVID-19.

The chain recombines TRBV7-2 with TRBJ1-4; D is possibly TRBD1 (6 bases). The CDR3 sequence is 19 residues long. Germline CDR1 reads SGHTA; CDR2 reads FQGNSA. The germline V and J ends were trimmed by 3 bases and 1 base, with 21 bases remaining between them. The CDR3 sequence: CASSFDTGKFTQTNEKLFF. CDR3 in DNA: TGTGCCAGCAGCTTTGACACAGGGAAATTTACGCAAACTAATGAAAAACTGTTTTTT.

CDR3 in amino acids: CASSLAGGTATNEKLFF. The DNA for the CDR3 is TGTGCCAGCAGCTTAGCAGGGGGGACAGCAACTAATGAAAAACTGTTTTTT. The chain links TRBV11-2 to TRBJ1-4; 7 bases map to TRBD1. V lost 1 base and J lost 0; bases outside the gene matches: 5. Germline-derived CDR1 and CDR2 are SGHAT and FQNNGV. The CDR3 contains 17 residues.

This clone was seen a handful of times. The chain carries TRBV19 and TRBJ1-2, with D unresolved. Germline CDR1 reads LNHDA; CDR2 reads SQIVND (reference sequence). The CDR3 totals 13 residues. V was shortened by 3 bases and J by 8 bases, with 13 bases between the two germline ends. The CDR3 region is CASSIRYGSGYTF. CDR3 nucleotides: TGTGCCAGTAGTATCCGGTATGGGAGCGGCTACACCTTC.

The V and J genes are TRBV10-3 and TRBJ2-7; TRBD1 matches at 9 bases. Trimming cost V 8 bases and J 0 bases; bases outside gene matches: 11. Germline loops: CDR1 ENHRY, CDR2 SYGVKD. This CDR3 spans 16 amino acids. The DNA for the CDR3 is TGTGCCATCGGGGGCCCGACAGGGGGAAGCTCCTACGAGCAGTACTTC. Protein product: CAIGGPTGGSSYEQYF.

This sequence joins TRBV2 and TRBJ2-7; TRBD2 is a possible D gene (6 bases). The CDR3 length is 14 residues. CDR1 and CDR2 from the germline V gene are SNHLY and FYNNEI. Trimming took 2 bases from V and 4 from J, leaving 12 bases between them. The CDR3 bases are TGTGCCAGCAGTGAAAGGACTACCGGGTACGAGCAGTACTTC. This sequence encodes CASSERTTGYEQYF.

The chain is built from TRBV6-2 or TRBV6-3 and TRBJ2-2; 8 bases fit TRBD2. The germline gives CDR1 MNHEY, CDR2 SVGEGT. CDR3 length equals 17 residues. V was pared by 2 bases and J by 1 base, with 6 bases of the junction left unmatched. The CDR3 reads CASSYGPTSENTGELFF. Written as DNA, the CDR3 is TGTGCCAGCAGTTACGGACCGACTAGCGAGAACACCGGGGAGCTGTTTTTT.

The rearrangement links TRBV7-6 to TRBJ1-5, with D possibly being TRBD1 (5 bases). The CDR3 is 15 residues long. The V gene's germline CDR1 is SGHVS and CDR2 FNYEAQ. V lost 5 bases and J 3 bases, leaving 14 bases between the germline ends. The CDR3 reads CASSPMEGPNQPQHF. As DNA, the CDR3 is TGTGCCAGCAGCCCGATGGAGGGGCCCAATCAGCCCCAGCATTTT.

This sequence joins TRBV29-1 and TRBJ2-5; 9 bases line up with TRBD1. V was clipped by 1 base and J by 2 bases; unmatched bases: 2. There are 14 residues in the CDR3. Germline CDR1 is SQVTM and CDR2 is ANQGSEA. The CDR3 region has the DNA TGCAGCGTTGAAGGGACAGGGGAACAAGAGACCCAGTACTTC. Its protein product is CSVEGTGEQETQYF.

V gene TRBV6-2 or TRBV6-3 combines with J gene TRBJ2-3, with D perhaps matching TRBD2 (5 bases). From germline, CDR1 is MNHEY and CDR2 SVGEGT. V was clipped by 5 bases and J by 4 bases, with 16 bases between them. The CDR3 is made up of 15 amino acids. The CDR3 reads CASSLDGKMSDTQYF. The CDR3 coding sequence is TGTGCCAGCAGTCTTGACGGGAAGATGTCAGATACGCAGTATTTT.

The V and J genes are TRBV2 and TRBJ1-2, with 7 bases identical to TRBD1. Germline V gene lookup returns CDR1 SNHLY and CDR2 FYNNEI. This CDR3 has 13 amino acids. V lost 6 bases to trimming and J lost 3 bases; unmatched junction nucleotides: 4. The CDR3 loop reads CASSADRDYGYTF. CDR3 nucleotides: TGTGCCAGCAGCGCTGACAGGGACTATGGCTACACCTTC.

DNA for the CDR3: TGTGCCAGCAGTGAAGGAGGCATAAGGGGAAACACCATATATTTT. Translation: CASSEGGIRGNTIYF. The rearrangement uses TRBV2 and TRBJ1-3; D gene unclear. CDR3 size: 15 residues. Germline values: CDR1 SNHLY, CDR2 FYNNEI. V was clipped by 1 base and J by 4 bases, with 11 bases between them.

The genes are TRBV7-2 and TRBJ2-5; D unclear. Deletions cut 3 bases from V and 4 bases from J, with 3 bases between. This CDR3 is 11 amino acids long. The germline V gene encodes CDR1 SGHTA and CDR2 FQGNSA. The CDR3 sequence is CASSFRETQYF. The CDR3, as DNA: TGTGCCAGCAGCTTCCGAGAGACCCAGTACTTC.

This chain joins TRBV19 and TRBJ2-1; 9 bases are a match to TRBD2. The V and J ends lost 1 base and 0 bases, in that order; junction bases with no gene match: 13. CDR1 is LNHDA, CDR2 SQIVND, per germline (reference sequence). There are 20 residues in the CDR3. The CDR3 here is CASSIVGLAAASSSYNEQFF. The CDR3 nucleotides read TGTGCCAGTAGTATAGTGGGACTAGCTGCCGCTAGTAGCTCCTACAATGAGCAGTTCTTC.

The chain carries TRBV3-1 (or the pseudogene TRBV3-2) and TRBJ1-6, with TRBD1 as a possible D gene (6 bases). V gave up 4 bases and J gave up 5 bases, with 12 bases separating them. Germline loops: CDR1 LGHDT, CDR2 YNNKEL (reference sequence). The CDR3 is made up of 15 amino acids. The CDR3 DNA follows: TGTGCCAGCAGCCTGCGGACAGTTAATAATTCACCCCTCCACTTT. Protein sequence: CASSLRTVNNSPLHF.

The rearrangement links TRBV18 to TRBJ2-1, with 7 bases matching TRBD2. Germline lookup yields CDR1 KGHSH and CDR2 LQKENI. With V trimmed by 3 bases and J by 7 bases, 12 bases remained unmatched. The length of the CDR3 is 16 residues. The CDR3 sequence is CASSPQASGARNEQFF. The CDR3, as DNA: TGTGCCAGCTCACCTCAGGCTAGCGGAGCTCGGAATGAGCAGTTCTTC. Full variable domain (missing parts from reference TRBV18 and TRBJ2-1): NAGVMQNPRHLVRRRGQEARLRCSPMKGHSHVYWYRQLPEEGLKFMVYLQKENIIDESGMPKERFSAEFPKEGPSILRIQQVVRGDSAAYFCASSPQASGARNEQFFGPGTRLTVL.

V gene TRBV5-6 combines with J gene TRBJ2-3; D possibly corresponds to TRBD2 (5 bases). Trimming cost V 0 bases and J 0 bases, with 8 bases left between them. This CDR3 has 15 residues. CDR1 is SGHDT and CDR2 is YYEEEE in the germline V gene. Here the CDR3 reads CASSLGTLSTDTQYF. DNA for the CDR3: TGTGCCAGCAGCTTGGGGACTCTCAGCACAGATACGCAGTATTTT.

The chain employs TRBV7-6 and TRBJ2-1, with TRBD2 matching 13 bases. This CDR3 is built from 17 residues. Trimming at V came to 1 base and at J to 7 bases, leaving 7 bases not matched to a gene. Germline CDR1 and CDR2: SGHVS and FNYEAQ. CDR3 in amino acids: CASSLVGGTSGANEQFF. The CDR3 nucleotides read TGTGCCAGCAGCTTAGTGGGTGGGACTAGCGGGGCTAATGAGCAGTTCTTC. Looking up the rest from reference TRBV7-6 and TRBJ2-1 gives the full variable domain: GAGVSQSPRYKVTKRGQDVALRCDPISGHVSLYWYRQALGQGPEFLTYFNYEAQQDKSGLPNDRFSAERPEGSISTLTIQRTEQRDSAMYRCASSLVGGTSGANEQFFGPGTRLTVL.

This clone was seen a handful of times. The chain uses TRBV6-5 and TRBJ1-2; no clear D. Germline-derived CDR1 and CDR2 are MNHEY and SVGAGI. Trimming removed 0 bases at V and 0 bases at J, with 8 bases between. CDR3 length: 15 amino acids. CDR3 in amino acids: CASSYSLAANYGYTF. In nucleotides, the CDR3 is TGTGCCAGCAGTTACTCATTAGCCGCTAACTATGGCTACACCTTC.

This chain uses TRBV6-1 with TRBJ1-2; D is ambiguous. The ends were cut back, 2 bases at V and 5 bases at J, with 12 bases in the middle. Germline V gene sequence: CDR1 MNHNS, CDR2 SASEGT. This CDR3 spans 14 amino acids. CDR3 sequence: CASSEIPGGYGYTF. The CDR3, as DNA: TGTGCCAGCAGTGAAATCCCCGGAGGATATGGCTACACCTTC.

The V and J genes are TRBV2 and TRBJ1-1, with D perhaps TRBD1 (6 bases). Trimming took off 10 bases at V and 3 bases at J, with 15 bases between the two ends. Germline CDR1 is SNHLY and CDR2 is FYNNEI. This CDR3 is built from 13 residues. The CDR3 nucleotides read TGTGCCACCTACAGGGATGTCGACACTGAAGCTTTCTTT. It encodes CATYRDVDTEAFF. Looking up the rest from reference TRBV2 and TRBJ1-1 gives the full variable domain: EPEVTQTPSHQVTQMGQEVILRCVPISNHLYFYWYRQILGQKVEFLVSFYNNEISEKSEIFDDQFSVERPDGSNFTLKIRSTKLEDSAMYFCATYRDVDTEAFFGQGTRLTVV.

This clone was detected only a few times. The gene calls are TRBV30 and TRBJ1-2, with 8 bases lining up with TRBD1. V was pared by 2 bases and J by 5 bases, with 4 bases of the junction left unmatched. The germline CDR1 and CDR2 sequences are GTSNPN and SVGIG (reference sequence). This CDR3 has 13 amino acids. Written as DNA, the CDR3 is TGTGCCTGGAGTCCAACAGGGGGGTATGGCTACACCTTC. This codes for CAWSPTGGYGYTF.

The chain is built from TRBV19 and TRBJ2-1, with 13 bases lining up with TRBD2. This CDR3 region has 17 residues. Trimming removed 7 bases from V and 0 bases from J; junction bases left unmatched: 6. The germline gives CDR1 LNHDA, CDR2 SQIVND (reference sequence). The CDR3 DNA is TGTGCCAGTAAACTAGCGGGGGGGAGCATCTCCTACAATGAGCAGTTCTTC. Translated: CASKLAGGSISYNEQFF.

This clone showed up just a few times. CDR3 DNA: TGTGCCAGCAGACATCCAACCGGACTAGCGGGTGGTTTCGGCACAGATACGCAGTATTTT. It encodes CASRHPTGLAGGFGTDTQYF. The chain joins TRBV27 to TRBJ2-3, with 11 bases aligning to TRBD2. The CDR3 covers 20 residues. V lost 6 bases, J lost 1 base, and 18 bases stayed unmatched. From germline, CDR1 is MNHEY and CDR2 SMNVEV (reference sequence).

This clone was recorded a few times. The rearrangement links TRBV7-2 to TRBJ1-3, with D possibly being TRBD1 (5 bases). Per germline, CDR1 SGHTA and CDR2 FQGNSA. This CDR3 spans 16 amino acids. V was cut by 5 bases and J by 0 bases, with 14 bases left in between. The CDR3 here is CASSRQGATSGNTIYF. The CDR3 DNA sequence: TGTGCCAGCAGCCGCCAGGGCGCAACCTCTGGAAACACCATATATTTT.